The 5 T cell receptor beta chains presented below share a single source sample, sequenced in a study of identical twins. TCRdb re-derived calls from the 5' RACE reads in MiXCR, one entry per CDR3 protein. The data contain around 1.7 million distinct CDR3 sequences, less than 40% of them seen just once; the ten biggest clones take up over 0.25%. Input material: cord blood. The source is a newborn girl in good health.

This chain uses TRBV2 with TRBJ1-3, with 11 bases that match TRBD1. Looked up from germline, CDR1 is SNHLY and CDR2 is FYNNEI. There are 16 residues in the CDR3. V was pared by 8 bases and J by 1 base, with 7 bases of the junction left unmatched. The CDR3 sequence is CASERTGGVSGNTIYF. The CDR3 DNA reads TGTGCCAGCGAGAGGACAGGGGGCGTTTCTGGAAACACCATATATTTT.

The chain couples TRBV3-1 to TRBJ2-1, with TRBD2 matching 8 bases. The germline V gene encodes CDR1 LGHDT and CDR2 YNNKEL (reference sequence). The V and J ends lost 5 bases and 4 bases, in that order; junction bases with no gene match: 10. The CDR3 length is 16 residues. DNA for the CDR3: TGTGCCAGCAGCTCACAAAGCGGGGGCCCTTACAATGAGCAGTTCTTC. Protein product: CASSSQSGGPYNEQFF.

With regard to this clonotype: A junction end diverges from the germline sequence, so it may reflect a read error. The J gene is TRBJ1-5, the V gene TRBV12-3 or TRBV12-4, with D unclear. The CDR3 consists of 14 residues. The CDR3 DNA sequence: TGTGCCAGCAGTTTAGGACATAGCAGTCAGCCCCAGCATTTT. Translating gives CASSLGHSSQPQHF.

This chain connects TRBV28 to TRBJ2-4; D is unclear. The CDR3 runs 14 residues. In germline, CDR1 is MDHEN, CDR2 SYDVKM. Trimming shortened V by 5 bases and J by 2 bases, and 10 bases separated the two germline ends. This CDR3 reads CASSLQISKNIQYF. The CDR3 DNA follows: TGTGCCAGCAGTCTACAAATCTCCAAAAACATTCAGTACTTC.

The rearrangement uses TRBV4-1 and TRBJ2-1, with D perhaps TRBD1 (5 bases). The CDR3 totals 12 residues. V was pared by 0 bases and J by 10 bases, with 7 bases between. CDR1 is MGHRA, CDR2 YSYEKL, per germline. For the CDR3, the DNA is TGCGCCAGCAGCCAAGATTCAGGGGAGCAGTTCTTC. Its protein is CASSQDSGEQFF.